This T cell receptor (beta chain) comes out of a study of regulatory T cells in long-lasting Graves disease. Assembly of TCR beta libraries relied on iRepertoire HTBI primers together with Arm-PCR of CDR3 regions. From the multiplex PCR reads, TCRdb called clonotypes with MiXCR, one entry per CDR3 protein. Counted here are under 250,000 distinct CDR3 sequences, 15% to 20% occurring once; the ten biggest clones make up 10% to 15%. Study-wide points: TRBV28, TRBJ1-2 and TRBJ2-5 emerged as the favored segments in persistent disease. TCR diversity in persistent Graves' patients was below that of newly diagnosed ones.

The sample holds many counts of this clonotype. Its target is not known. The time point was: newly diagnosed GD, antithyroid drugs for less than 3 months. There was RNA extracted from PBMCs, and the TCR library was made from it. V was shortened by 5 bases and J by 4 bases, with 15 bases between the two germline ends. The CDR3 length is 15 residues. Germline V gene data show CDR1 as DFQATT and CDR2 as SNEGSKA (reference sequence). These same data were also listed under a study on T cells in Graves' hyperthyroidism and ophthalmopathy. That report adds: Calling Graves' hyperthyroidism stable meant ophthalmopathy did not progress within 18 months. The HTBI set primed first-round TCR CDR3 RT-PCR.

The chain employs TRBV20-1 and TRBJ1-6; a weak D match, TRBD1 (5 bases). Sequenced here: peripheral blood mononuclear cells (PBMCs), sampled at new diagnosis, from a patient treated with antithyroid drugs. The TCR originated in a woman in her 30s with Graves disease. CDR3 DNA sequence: TGCAGTGCTTCCGGGGGGGGGGGTTATAATTCACCCCTCCACTTT. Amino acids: CSASGGGGYNSPLHF.